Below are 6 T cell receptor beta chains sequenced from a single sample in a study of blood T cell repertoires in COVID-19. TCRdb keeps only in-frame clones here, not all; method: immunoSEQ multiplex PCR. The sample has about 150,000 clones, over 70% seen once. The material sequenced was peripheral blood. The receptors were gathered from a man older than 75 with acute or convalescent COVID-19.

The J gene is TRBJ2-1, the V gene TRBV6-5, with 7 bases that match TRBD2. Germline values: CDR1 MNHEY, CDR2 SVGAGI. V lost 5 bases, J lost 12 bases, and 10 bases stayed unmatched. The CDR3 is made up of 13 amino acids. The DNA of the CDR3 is TGTGCCAGCAGTCTATGGGGGGGTCGAACGCAGTTCTTC. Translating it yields CASSLWGGRTQFF.

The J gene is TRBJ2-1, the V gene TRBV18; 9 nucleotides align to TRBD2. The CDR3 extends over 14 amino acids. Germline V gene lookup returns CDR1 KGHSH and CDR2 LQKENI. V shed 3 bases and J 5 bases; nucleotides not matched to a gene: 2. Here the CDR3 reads CASSPAGGDNEQFF. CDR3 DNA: TGTGCCAGCTCACCTGCGGGAGGGGACAATGAGCAGTTCTTC.

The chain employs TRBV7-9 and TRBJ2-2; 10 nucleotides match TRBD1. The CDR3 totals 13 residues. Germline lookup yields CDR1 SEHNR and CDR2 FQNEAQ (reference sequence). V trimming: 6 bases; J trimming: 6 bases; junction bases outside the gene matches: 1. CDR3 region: CASRGQGSGELFF. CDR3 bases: TGTGCCAGCAGGGGACAGGGGTCCGGGGAGCTGTTTTTT.

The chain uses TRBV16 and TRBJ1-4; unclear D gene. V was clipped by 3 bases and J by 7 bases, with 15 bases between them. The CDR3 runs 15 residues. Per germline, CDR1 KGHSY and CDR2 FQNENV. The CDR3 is CASSHGRSLGEKLFF. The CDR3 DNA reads TGTGCCAGCAGCCATGGGAGATCCTTGGGTGAAAAACTGTTTTTT.

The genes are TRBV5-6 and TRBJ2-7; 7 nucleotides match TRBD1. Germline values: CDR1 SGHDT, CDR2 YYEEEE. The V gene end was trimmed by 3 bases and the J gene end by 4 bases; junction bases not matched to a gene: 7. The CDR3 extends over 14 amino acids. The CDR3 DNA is TGTGCCAGCAGCTCGACAGGGATCCTTTACGAGCAGTACTTC. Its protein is CASSSTGILYEQYF.

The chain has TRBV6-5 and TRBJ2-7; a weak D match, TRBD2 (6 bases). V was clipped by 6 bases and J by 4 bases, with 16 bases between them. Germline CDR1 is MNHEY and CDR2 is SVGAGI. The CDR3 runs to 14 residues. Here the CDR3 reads CASRGGGRRYEQYF. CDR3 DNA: TGTGCCAGCAGGGGCGGAGGGAGAAGATACGAGCAGTACTTC.